Reported below is one T cell receptor beta chain. This clonotype was seen at least ten times. Its antigen is unknown. Per-nucleotide qualities are absent, and no much larger clonotype sits a single base away. TCR beta CDR3 regions were amplified from RNA transcripts for repertoire sequencing. The first round of RT-PCR was done with HTBI primers and the Qiagen OneStep RT-PCR kit, and was followed by a second round of multiplex PCR, then size selection and purification. Libraries were sequenced on an Illumina HiSeq2000 using paired-end 100 bp reads. The original methods were these. SOAPnuke was used for read processing, and reads with adapters, uncalled bases, a mean Phred below 15, or no exact constant-primer or identifier match were discarded. COPE v1.2.5 was used to merge the high-quality paired reads. Clonotypes were defined as unique nucleotide sequences and were aligned to IMGT TRB V, D and J references using MiTCR v1.1. The analysis was limited to V-J combinations with a frequency above 0.0001, which together covered roughly 99% of the repertoires. A TCR clonal expansion and chaos score per V-J combination was defined as the ratio of F50 clonal expansion to chaos observed in the TCRdist matrix. Features were reduced by Welch's t-statistics and random forest to over 10 V-J combinations, which fed a naive Bayes classifier. The similarity between thyroid and blood repertoires was quantified using the Morisita-Horn index. TCRdb redid the processing of the public reads, applying fastp at Q25 and MiXCR, and retained in-frame beta chains. CDR3 protein sequences are deduplicated, and each keeps its most common genes and DNA. TCRdb assigned the V and J calls; the authors' analysis was not used. The sample profile shows under 350,000 distinct CDR3 sequences; 15% to 20% of them were found once. 9% to 15% of the sample is held by the ten biggest clonotypes.

The data are from a study of Graves' ophthalmopathy and Graves' hyperthyroidism (dated by TCRdb to the late 2010s). Notes on the research overall: Peripheral blood was collected at initial diagnosis, prior to any treatment. The study used TCR beta repertoire signatures to distinguish Graves' ophthalmopathy from Graves' hyperthyroidism and to predict progression to ophthalmopathy. In total, around 140 blood samples were TCR-sequenced: some 40 ophthalmopathy, under 80 hyperthyroidism and roughly 17 hyperthyroidism-to-ophthalmopathy patients. To explore V-J signatures that separate ophthalmopathy from hyperthyroidism, a discovery set of about a hundred patients was enrolled, consisting of about 45 with ophthalmopathy and some 59 with stable hyperthyroidism. An independent validation cohort comprised roughly 20 hyperthyroidism patients and about 16 patients who later progressed from hyperthyroidism to ophthalmopathy. In roughly six hyperthyroidism patients, the T-cell repertoire of thyroid tissue was compared with the T-cell repertoire of blood. Following sample collection, hyperthyroidism patients were given methimazole at a starting dose of 30 mg daily, and ophthalmopathy patients were given high-dose intravenous methylprednisolone.

Overall study outcomes, separate from this receptor: Among expanded thyroid clonotypes with frequency above 0.001, most also showed up in blood, which suggests that blood repertoires may reflect the thyroid immune response. Sample size was not predetermined statistically, and investigators were not blinded to group allocation. In validation, the model predicted ophthalmopathy progression with about 71% sensitivity and approximately 78% specificity; roughly eleven predicted patients were CT-confirmed with GO in a median of about 6.2 months. In cross-validation, the 13-signature model distinguished ophthalmopathy from stable hyperthyroidism with 87.88% sensitivity and around 84% specificity, while in the test set the corresponding values were around 79% and 71%.

Patients with ophthalmopathy had moderately to severely active disease, with a Clinical Activity Score of 3 or more, a NOSPECS grade of 4 or more, and a disease duration of less than 3 months. Patients were excluded if they had other autoimmune diseases, uncontrolled infections, pregnancy or lactation. Diagnosis relied on clinical symptoms, serum thyroxine, TRAb, thyroid ultrasound and orbital computed tomography. Using Ficoll-Paque density gradient centrifugation, PBMCs were isolated from 10 ml of fresh peripheral blood. Trizol reagent was used to extract the total RNA, and its quality was then checked on an Agilent 2100 Bioanalyzer. Sequencing used peripheral blood. This clonotype originated in an adult man with Graves' ophthalmopathy.

The CDR3 corresponds to CASSSGASYEQYF. At the DNA level, the sequence is TGTGCCAGTAGTAGCGGAGCCTCCTACGAGCAGTACTTC. The rearranged segments are TRBV19 and TRBJ2-7; the D gene cannot be named for sure. Via the germline V gene (reference sequence), CDR1 is LNHDA and CDR2 SQIVND. V loses 4 bases, J loses 0 bases, and the germline ends lie 7 bases apart. The CDR3, cysteine through phenylalanine, is 13 amino acids long. This entry keeps only the CDR3 DNA: 39 bases, framed from base 1.